This T cell receptor beta chain was identified in a study of shared clonotypes between healthy human individuals. Study-wide results and limits: Estimated richness was generally greater in naive than memory subsets.

Profiled with immunoSEQ multiplex PCR; TCRdb holds only in-frame clones, not every one. This sample has about 380,000 clones, with 90% to 98% found just once. The CDR3 covers 19 residues. V lost 2 bases and J lost 5; bases outside the gene matches: 16. From germline, CDR1 is SGHAT and CDR2 FQNNGV. With regard to this clone: The antigen is not known.

The source is a man under 40 in good health. The chain recombines TRBV11-2 with TRBJ2-1; 9 bases fit TRBD2. The specimen sequenced was memory CD8+ T cells sorted from blood. The sample's subset: CD45RO+ cells pooled with CCR7-negative TemRA cells. The CDR3 spells CASSLSRLPGLAKDNEQFF. The CDR3 bases are TGTGCCAGCAGCTTATCACGGCTCCCGGGACTAGCAAAAGACAATGAGCAGTTCTTC. Full variable domain (outside the CDR3, taken from reference TRBV11-2 and TRBJ2-1): EAGVAQSPRYKIIEKRQSVAFWCNPISGHATLYWYQQILGQGPKLLIQFQNNGVVDDSQLPKDRFSAERLKGVDSTLKIQPAKLEDSAVYLCASSLSRLPGLAKDNEQFFGPGTRLTVL.